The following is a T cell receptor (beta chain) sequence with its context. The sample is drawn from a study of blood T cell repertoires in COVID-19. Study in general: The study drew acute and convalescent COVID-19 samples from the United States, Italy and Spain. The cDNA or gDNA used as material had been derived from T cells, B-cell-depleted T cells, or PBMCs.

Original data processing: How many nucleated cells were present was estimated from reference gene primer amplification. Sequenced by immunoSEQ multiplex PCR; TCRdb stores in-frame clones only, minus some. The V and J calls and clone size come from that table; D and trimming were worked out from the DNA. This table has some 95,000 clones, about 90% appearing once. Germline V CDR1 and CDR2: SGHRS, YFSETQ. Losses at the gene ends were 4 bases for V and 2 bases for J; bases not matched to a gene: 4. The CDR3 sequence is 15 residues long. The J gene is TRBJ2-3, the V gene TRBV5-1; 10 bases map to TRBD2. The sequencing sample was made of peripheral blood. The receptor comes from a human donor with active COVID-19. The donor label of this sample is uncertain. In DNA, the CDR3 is TGCGCCAGCAGCAAGCGGGGGGGCTACACAGATACGCAGTATTTT. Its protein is CASSKRGGYTDTQYF.